This entry lists 4 T cell receptor beta chains sequenced from one sample in a study of cytomegalovirus exposure and HLA in healthy donors. It was with 60 Vbeta and 13 Jbeta primers that the PCR ran. The assay was immunoSEQ multiplex PCR, and TCRdb's table has in-frame clones only and misses some. The sample lists about 77,000 clones, about 73% occurring once. The sequencing sample was made of PBMCs. The receptors were gathered from a man aged 40-55 years in good health and CMV-seronegative.

V usage is TRBV28 and J usage is TRBJ2-3; 8 nucleotides agree with TRBD1. The J segment lost 0 bases and the V segment lost 6 bases, leaving 5 bases of the junction unmatched. This CDR3 is built from 15 residues. Germline assignment: CDR1 MDHEN and CDR2 SYDVKM. The CDR3 DNA follows: TGTGCCAGCAGCTTGACAGGGGCCAGCACAGATACGCAGTATTTT. Amino acids: CASSLTGASTDTQYF. The variable domain in full, with the rest retrieved from reference TRBV28 and TRBJ2-3, is DVKVTQSSRYLVKRTGEKVFLECVQDMDHENMFWYRQDPGLGLRLIYFSYDVKMKEKGDIPEGYSVSREKKERFSLILESASTNQTSMYLCASSLTGASTDTQYFGPGTRLTVL.

This chain joins TRBV5-8 and TRBJ1-1; perhaps TRBD1 as D (5 bases). V gave up 0 bases and J gave up 2 bases, with 8 bases separating them. The CDR3 totals 14 residues. Germline CDR1 is SGHTS and CDR2 is YDEGEE. The CDR3 bases are TGTGCCAGCAGCTTGGCAGGGTATAACACTGAAGCTTTCTTT. As protein: CASSLAGYNTEAFF.

This chain uses TRBV9 with TRBJ1-4; D is uncertain. Germline V gene lookup returns CDR1 SGDLS and CDR2 YYNGEE. V lost 0 bases to trimming and J lost 0 bases, with 3 bases between them. This CDR3 has 14 residues. The CDR3 DNA follows: TGTGCCAGCAGCGTAGCGGCAACTAATGAAAAACTGTTTTTT. It codes for CASSVAATNEKLFF.

The chain carries TRBV6-1 and TRBJ1-5, with 10 bases matching TRBD1. CDR3 length: 14 residues. The germline V gene encodes CDR1 MNHNS and CDR2 SASEGT. V trimming: 4 bases; J trimming: 6 bases; junction bases outside the gene matches: 3. CDR3 protein: CASSGQGASQPQHF. The CDR3 region has the DNA TGTGCCAGCAGTGGACAGGGGGCAAGTCAGCCCCAGCATTTT.